Listed here are 27 T cell receptor beta chains from one sample, sequenced in a study of T cell responses to AZD1222 COVID-19 vaccine. TCRdb's table, derived via immunoSEQ multiplex PCR, lists solely in-frame clones and lacks some. Seen here are about 190,000 clones, 85% to 95% observed once, and the top ten hold less than 1.5%. Sequenced here: peripheral blood, sampled on day 0 of AZD1222 vaccination. The receptors originated from an adult in good health.

The chain has TRBV7-8 and TRBJ1-5; D unresolved. V lost 0 bases to trimming and J lost 7 bases, with 13 bases between them. There are 15 residues in the CDR3. CDR1 and CDR2 (germline): SGHVS, FQNEAQ. This CDR3 is CASSLAGAGGQPQHF. Here the CDR3 DNA reads TGTGCCAGCAGCTTAGCGGGCGCAGGAGGGCAGCCCCAGCATTTT. The complete variable domain, with remaining parts taken from reference TRBV7-8 and TRBJ1-5, reads GAGVSQSPRYKVAKRGQDVALRCDPISGHVSLFWYQQALGQGPEFLTYFQNEAQLDKSGLPSDRFFAERPEGSVSTLKIQRTQQEDSAVYLCASSLAGAGGQPQHFGDGTRLSIL.

As concerns this clone: Different DNA sequences within this sample yield the same CDR3. The V and J genes are TRBV10-3 and TRBJ2-3; D might be TRBD2 (5 bases). CDR3 length equals 13 residues. The germline V gene encodes CDR1 ENHRY and CDR2 SYGVKD. V was shortened by 7 bases and J by 0 bases, with 8 bases between the two germline ends. CDR3 sequence (DNA): TGTGCCATCAAACGGGGAAGCACAGATACGCAGTATTTT. Translating it yields CAIKRGSTDTQYF.

The V call is TRBV4-2, the J call TRBJ2-1; TRBD1 or TRBD2 may be the D gene (5 bases each). This CDR3 has 15 amino acids. Germline V lookup: CDR1 LGHNA, CDR2 YNFKEQ. Trimming took 1 base from V and 2 from J, leaving 9 bases between them. As DNA, the CDR3 is TGTGCCAGCAGCCAAGGGGACGGAACCTACAATGAGCAGTTCTTC. It yields the protein CASSQGDGTYNEQFF.

V is TRBV13 and J is TRBJ1-1; D not resolved. CDR1 PRHDT and CDR2 FYEKMQ come from the germline V gene (reference sequence). The V gene lost 6 bases and the J gene lost 0 bases, with 2 bases spanning the gap. The CDR3 contains 11 residues. In nucleotides, the CDR3 is TGTGCCAGCAGAGTGAACACTGAAGCTTTCTTT. Its translation is CASRVNTEAFF.

The chain links TRBV5-1 to TRBJ1-1; tentative D call: TRBD1 (5 bases). The CDR3 is 13 amino acids. V lost 2 bases to trimming and J lost 7 bases, with 12 bases between them. CDR1 and CDR2 from the germline V gene are SGHRS and YFSETQ. CDR3 DNA sequence: TGCGCCAGCAGCTTAACAGGTGGGAATGAAGCTTTCTTT. Amino acids: CASSLTGGNEAFF.

The V gene is TRBV2, the J gene TRBJ1-2, with 7 bases identical to TRBD1. CDR3 length equals 12 residues. The V gene end was trimmed by 6 bases and the J gene end by 8 bases; junction bases not matched to a gene: 6. The germline V gene has CDR1 SNHLY and CDR2 FYNNEI. CDR3 bases: TGTGCCAGCAGGCGACAGGGAAAGGGCTACACCTTC. Its translation is CASRRQGKGYTF.

The chain combines TRBV5-1 with TRBJ1-1; D is unresolved. This CDR3 has 14 amino acids. Trimming cost V 0 bases and J 1 base, with 7 bases left between them. Per germline, CDR1 SGHRS and CDR2 YFSETQ. The CDR3 nucleotides are TGCGCCAGCAGCTTGGTAGGGCAGAACACTGAAGCTTTCTTT. Protein sequence: CASSLVGQNTEAFF.

The J gene is TRBJ2-2, the V gene TRBV5-1, with TRBD1 as a possible D gene (6 bases). The CDR3 is 16 amino acids. Germline assignment: CDR1 SGHRS and CDR2 YFSETQ. V was trimmed by 0 bases and J by 4 bases, leaving 13 bases between them. The CDR3 here is CASSLVSGASTGELFF. Here the CDR3 DNA reads TGCGCCAGCAGCTTGGTGTCAGGGGCTAGCACCGGGGAGCTGTTTTTT.

The chain recombines TRBV10-3 with TRBJ1-1; no clear D gene. CDR1 is ENHRY, CDR2 SYGVKD, per germline. V lost 4 bases and J lost 5, with 11 bases in between. This CDR3 comprises 13 residues. CDR3 amino acids: CAISVPGGTEAFF. The CDR3 DNA follows: TGTGCCATCAGTGTCCCAGGAGGGACTGAAGCTTTCTTT.

The CDR3 reads CASSLRGKTTQYTEAFF. The CDR3 DNA reads TGCGCCAGCAGCCTCAGGGGTAAAACAACCCAATACACTGAAGCTTTCTTT. The chain recombines TRBV5-1 with TRBJ1-1; D might be TRBD1 (6 bases). The CDR3 totals 17 residues. With 4 bases removed from V and 3 bases from J, the gap between germline ends came to 22 bases. Per germline, CDR1 SGHRS and CDR2 YFSETQ.

The J gene is TRBJ1-1, the V gene TRBV14; unclear D gene. This CDR3 comprises 17 residues. With 3 bases removed from V and 5 bases from J, the gap between germline ends came to 22 bases. Germline lookup yields CDR1 SGHDN and CDR2 FVKESK. This CDR3 is CASSHSRSGSRRTEAFF. DNA for the CDR3: TGTGCCAGCAGCCATTCGAGGTCCGGGTCGAGGAGGACTGAAGCTTTCTTT. Variable domain in full (rest from reference TRBV14 and TRBJ1-1): EAGVTQFPSHSVIEKGQTVTLRCDPISGHDNLYWYRRVMGKEIKFLLHFVKESKQDESGMPNNRFLAERTGGTYSTLKVQPAELEDSGVYFCASSHSRSGSRRTEAFFGQGTRLTVV.

The J gene is TRBJ2-3, the V gene TRBV5-1; 7 nucleotides match TRBD2. This CDR3 is 17 amino acids long. The ends lost 1 base at V and 0 bases at J; junction bases unmatched: 8. CDR1 is SGHRS, CDR2 YFSETQ, per germline. CDR3 in amino acids: CASSLWGGGPSTDTQYF. CDR3 coding DNA: TGCGCCAGCAGCTTGTGGGGCGGGGGACCTAGCACAGATACGCAGTATTTT.

V is TRBV19 and J is TRBJ1-5; D may be TRBD1 (6 bases). Germline V gene sequence: CDR1 LNHDA, CDR2 SQIVND (reference sequence). This CDR3 spans 16 amino acids. V shed 8 bases and J shed 2 bases, with 19 bases lying between them. CDR3 protein: CASEGGGTAGNQPQHF. As DNA, the CDR3 is TGTGCCAGTGAGGGGGGAGGAACCGCTGGCAATCAGCCCCAGCATTTT. Filled out from reference TRBV19 and TRBJ1-5, the complete variable domain reads DGGITQSPKYLFRKEGQNVTLSCEQNLNHDAMYWYRQDPGQGLRLIYYSQIVNDFQKGDIAEGYSVSREKKESFPLTVTSAQKNPTAFYLCASEGGGTAGNQPQHFGDGTRLSIL.

A note on this clone: A junction end diverges from the germline sequence, so it may reflect a read error. This sequence joins TRBV6-5 and TRBJ2-7; 7 bases are shared with TRBD2. This CDR3 is built from 13 residues. CDR1 is MNHEY and CDR2 is SVGAGI in the germline V gene. CDR3 coding DNA: TGTACCAGCGGGGACCCAACCCCGGCCGAGCAGTACTTC. Translated, it gives CTSGDPTPAEQYF.

The count of this clone is one. The rearrangement joins TRBV4-1 to TRBJ1-2; D might be TRBD1 (6 bases). V lost 0 bases to trimming and J lost 8 bases, with 7 bases between them. Germline V gives CDR1 MGHRA, CDR2 YSYEKL. The CDR3 covers 12 residues. The CDR3 region is CASSQERGGYTF. CDR3 DNA sequence: TGCGCCAGCAGCCAAGAGAGGGGGGGCTACACCTTC.

The rearrangement uses TRBV7-3 and TRBJ1-2, with 8 bases matching TRBD1. The CDR3 sequence is 12 residues long. The germline V gene encodes CDR1 SGHTA and CDR2 FQGTGA. V trimming: 5 bases; J trimming: 13 bases; junction bases outside the gene matches: 9. Written as DNA, the CDR3 is TGTGCCAGCAGCACCAACGGACAGGGACCCACCTTC. It yields the protein CASSTNGQGPTF.

CDR3 nucleotides: TGTGCCAGCAGCCTACCGTTGGGGGCGGGAGGTTCACCCCTCCACTTT. Translated, it gives CASSLPLGAGGSPLHF. The V and J genes are TRBV7-9 and TRBJ1-6; tentatively, D is TRBD1 (6 bases). V gave up 5 bases and J gave up 9 bases, with 20 bases separating them. Germline V gene data show CDR1 as SEHNR and CDR2 as FQNEAQ (reference sequence). This CDR3 spans 16 amino acids.

The chain has TRBV6-2 or TRBV6-3 and TRBJ1-5; weak D call: TRBD1 (5 bases). V was trimmed by 0 bases and J by 3 bases, leaving 18 bases between them. This CDR3 spans 18 amino acids. From germline, CDR1 is MNHEY and CDR2 SVGEGT. The CDR3 DNA is TGTGCCAGCAGTTACTCTTTCGGTGGGGCCAGCCACAATCAGCCCCAGCATTTT. Encoded protein: CASSYSFGGASHNQPQHF.

The chain combines TRBV7-2 with TRBJ2-1; TRBD2 aligns across 12 bases. Germline CDR1 reads SGHTA; CDR2 reads FQGNSA. The CDR3 loop spans 18 amino acids. After removal of 5 bases from V and 1 base from J, the junction contained 9 bases not matched to a gene. The CDR3 nucleotides are TGTGCCAGCAGCCCAAGGGCTAGCGGGGGGGTGTCCTACAATGAGCAGTTCTTC. It codes for CASSPRASGGVSYNEQFF.

A single count supports this clone. The rearrangement uses TRBV7-9 and TRBJ1-1; maybe TRBD1 (6 bases). The length of the CDR3 is 13 residues. Germline-derived CDR1 and CDR2 are SEHNR and FQNEAQ (reference sequence). Trimming stripped 1 base from V and 3 bases from J, with 6 bases between. The CDR3 DNA follows: TGTGCCAGCAGCTTAGGGACAGACACTGAAGCTTTCTTT. Protein sequence: CASSLGTDTEAFF.

The J gene is TRBJ2-7, the V gene TRBV2, with D tentatively TRBD1 or TRBD2 (5 bases each). Germline-derived CDR1 and CDR2 are SNHLY and FYNNEI. This CDR3 is 12 amino acids long. V lost 7 bases, J lost 3 bases, and 10 bases lay in between. CDR3 amino acids: CASTGQGYEQYF. As DNA, the CDR3 is TGTGCCAGCACGGGGCAGGGCTACGAGCAGTACTTC.

J is TRBJ2-7 and V is TRBV6-5; no clear D. CDR1 is MNHEY, CDR2 SVGAGI, per germline. V gave up 10 bases and J gave up 3 bases, with 10 bases separating them. The CDR3 runs to 11 residues. CDR3 in DNA: TGTGCCACTAATCCCCACTACGAGCAGTACTTC. Translating gives CATNPHYEQYF.

The chain has TRBV30 and TRBJ1-4; D unclear. The CDR3 is made up of 15 amino acids. The germline V gene has CDR1 GTSNPN and CDR2 SVGIG (reference sequence). V gave up 3 bases and J gave up 3 bases, with 14 bases separating them. The CDR3 DNA follows: TGTGCCTGGAGCCGATTGGACGGACCTAATGAAAAACTGTTTTTT. Residues: CAWSRLDGPNEKLFF. The full variable domain, completed using reference TRBV30 and TRBJ1-4, is SQTIHQWPATLVQPVGSPLSLECTVEGTSNPNLYWYRQAAGRGLQLLFYSVGIGQISSEVPQNLSASRPQDRQFILSSKKLLLSDSGFYLCAWSRLDGPNEKLFFGSGTQLSVL.

J is TRBJ2-7 and V is TRBV28; D tentatively fits TRBD1 or TRBD2 (5 bases each). This CDR3 spans 15 amino acids. CDR1 is MDHEN and CDR2 is SYDVKM in the germline V gene. Deletions cut 1 base from V and 3 bases from J, with 13 bases between. The CDR3 is CASSLLRDGDYEQYF. In DNA form, the CDR3 reads TGTGCCAGCAGTTTATTAAGGGACGGTGACTACGAGCAGTACTTC.

The genes are TRBV20-1 and TRBJ1-5; D remains ambiguous. The CDR3 is 14 residues long. Germline V CDR1 and CDR2: DFQATT, SNEGSKA (reference sequence). V dropped 3 bases and J dropped 1 base, with 10 bases sitting between them. The CDR3 DNA reads TGCAGTGCTAGTAAAGGAGGGAGCAATCAGCCCCAGCATTTT. This encodes CSASKGGSNQPQHF.

This clone was seen just once. This chain links TRBV11-2 with TRBJ1-2; 9 bases are shared with TRBD1. CDR3 length equals 14 residues. The junction had 4 bases not matched to a gene; V was cut back by 3 bases and J by 5 bases. Germline V CDR1 and CDR2: SGHAT, FQNNGV. CDR3 sequence (DNA): TGTGCCAGCAGCTTGGGACAGGGCCCTTATGGCTACACCTTC. Protein: CASSLGQGPYGYTF.

A word on this clone: At one end the junction does not follow the germline gene, possibly because of a read error. This chain joins TRBV5-6 and TRBJ2-7, with 10 nucleotides matching TRBD1. The CDR3 consists of 15 residues. Germline V gene sequence: CDR1 SGHDT, CDR2 YYEEEE. CDR3 sequence reads: CASSLGDRGFGEQYF. The CDR3 DNA sequence: TGTGCCAGCAGTTTGGGGGACAGGGGATTTGGCGAGCAGTACTTC.